The 14 T cell receptor beta chains listed next were all sequenced from one sample in a study of post-analysis software for immune sequencing data. General observations from the study: When patients were compared with controls, 4 or 5 TRBV segments were more frequent, TRBV5-6, TRBV5-1 and TRBV20-1 among them.

Presence of unique molecular identifiers characterized the TCR beta cDNA libraries. TCRdb re-derived calls from the PCR reads in MiXCR, one entry per CDR3 protein. The sample contains fewer than 850,000 distinct CDR3 sequences, around 27% of which appear only once. Their antigens are not known. The material sequenced was blood. The receptors were sampled from a girl aged 10-17 years with multiple sclerosis.

This sequence joins TRBV6-6 and TRBJ1-4, with D uncertain. CDR3 length: 14 residues. Germline CDR1 MNHNY, CDR2 SVGAGI (reference sequence). Deletions cut 2 bases from V and 0 bases from J, with 4 bases between. The CDR3 nucleotides are TGTGCCAGCAGTTACCCTTCAACTAATGAAAAACTGTTTTTT. This gives the protein CASSYPSTNEKLFF.

The V and J genes are TRBV20-1 and TRBJ1-2, with 7 bases fitting TRBD1. Germline V gene sequence: CDR1 DFQATT, CDR2 SNEGSKA (reference sequence). This CDR3 is 13 amino acids long. The V segment lost 0 bases and the J segment 4 bases; nucleotides outside the gene matches: 2. The CDR3 DNA reads TGCAGTGCTAGAGAGACAGGGCTCTATGGCTACACCTTC. It translates to CSARETGLYGYTF.

This clonotype has a handful of counts. The chain combines TRBV10-3 with TRBJ2-7, with TRBD1 as a possible D gene (5 bases). CDR3 length: 17 amino acids. CDR1 and CDR2 from the germline V gene are ENHRY and SYGVKD. Trimming removed 2 bases from V and 4 bases from J, with 21 bases in between. The DNA of the CDR3 is TGTGCCATCAGTGAGCGGATCCAGGGTTCTAGGGTTTACGAGCAGTACTTC. Translation gives CAISERIQGSRVYEQYF.

This clonotype has a handful of counts. This chain connects TRBV25-1 to TRBJ2-7; D remains ambiguous. Germline V gene data show CDR1 as MGHDK and CDR2 as SYGVNS. The CDR3 is 13 residues long. V dropped 5 bases and J dropped 0 bases, with 8 bases sitting between them. The CDR3 sequence: CASSTGSSYEQYF. CDR3 sequence (DNA): TGTGCCAGCAGTACGGGCAGCTCCTACGAGCAGTACTTC.

This clonotype was counted between two and nine times. This chain uses TRBV10-3 with TRBJ2-3, with TRBD2 matching over 9 bases. The germline V gene encodes CDR1 ENHRY and CDR2 SYGVKD. This CDR3 is built from 15 residues. V was clipped by 10 bases and J by 5 bases; unmatched bases: 13. The CDR3: CATTEAGGPGDTQYF. CDR3 nucleotide sequence: TGTGCCACCACGGAGGCGGGGGGGCCTGGAGATACGCAGTATTTT.

This clonotype was recorded at least ten times. This chain joins TRBV29-1 and TRBJ2-5; 11 bases match TRBD1. Trimming took 6 bases from V and 4 from J; bases not matched to a gene: 4. This CDR3 is built from 13 residues. Germline-derived CDR1 and CDR2 are SQVTM and ANQGSEA. DNA for the CDR3: TGCAGCGTAGGACAGGGGGCAGGAGAGACCCAGTACTTC. Protein sequence: CSVGQGAGETQYF.

The chain is built from TRBV4-1 and TRBJ2-3; 9 nucleotides match TRBD2. CDR3 length: 19 amino acids. Germline CDR1 reads MGHRA; CDR2 reads YSYEKL. J lost 3 bases, V lost 1 base, and 14 bases had no gene match. DNA of the CDR3: TGCGCCAGCAGCCAAGGTCGTCTAGCGGGGAGGGTTTCGACAGATACGCAGTATTTT. Translated: CASSQGRLAGRVSTDTQYF.

This clonotype has just a few counts. The chain is built from TRBV20-1 and TRBJ2-3; D is ambiguous. Judging by the DNA end, TRBJ1-5 fits better; the J call may be wrong. Germline loops: CDR1 DFQATT, CDR2 SNEGSKA (reference sequence). The CDR3 spans 12 residues. CDR3 nucleotide sequence: TGCAGTGCTAGTCGCGTGGATCAGCCCCAGCATTTT. It encodes CSASRVDQPQHF.

The chain carries TRBV5-1 and TRBJ1-3; D is unclear. The CDR3 covers 14 residues. Looked up from germline, CDR1 is SGHRS and CDR2 is YFSETQ. Trimming pared 0 bases from V and 4 bases from J, leaving 8 bases between. The CDR3 sequence: CASSLGGPGNTIYF. The CDR3 nucleotides read TGCGCCAGCAGCTTGGGAGGGCCCGGAAACACCATATATTTT.

The rearrangement links TRBV10-3 to TRBJ2-7; 9 bases agree with TRBD1. This CDR3 region has 14 residues. Per the germline V gene, CDR1 is ENHRY and CDR2 is SYGVKD. With 11 bases clipped from V and 5 bases from J, the junction kept 13 bases outside the gene matches. CDR3 in DNA: TGTGCCGCACGTACCGGGACAGGGAACAACGAGCAGTACTTC. Amino acid sequence: CAARTGTGNNEQYF.

This clonotype has more than one count but fewer than ten. The chain has TRBV20-1 and TRBJ2-7, with 14 bases that match TRBD2. Germline CDR1 DFQATT, CDR2 SNEGSKA (reference sequence). This CDR3 contains 18 residues. Trimming took 0 bases from V and 6 from J; bases not matched to a gene: 13. For the CDR3, the DNA is TGCAGTGCTAGAGATGCCGGGACTAGCGGGAGTCTCAGGTCCGAGCAGTACTTC. It encodes CSARDAGTSGSLRSEQYF.

A few counts support this clonotype. The CDR3 spells CSARVLSPRQGANEQFF. The CDR3 bases are TGCAGTGCTAGAGTCCTCAGTCCGAGACAGGGGGCCAATGAGCAGTTCTTC. This chain uses TRBV20-1 with TRBJ2-1, with 10 bases matching TRBD1. The V gene's germline CDR1 is DFQATT and CDR2 SNEGSKA (reference sequence). The CDR3 runs 17 residues. V dropped 1 base and J dropped 6; count of bases not matched to a gene: 12.

This clonotype was counted many times. The rearrangement joins TRBV29-1 to TRBJ2-7; 7 nucleotides align to TRBD1. The V gene end was trimmed by 4 bases and the J gene end by 0 bases; junction bases not matched to a gene: 3. Germline assignment: CDR1 SQVTM and CDR2 ANQGSEA. The CDR3 contains 13 residues. CDR3 DNA: TGCAGCGTTGGGGACAGATACTCCTACGAGCAGTACTTC. This gives the protein CSVGDRYSYEQYF.

In this sample, this clonotype turned up many times. This chain connects TRBV5-1 to TRBJ1-5; the match to TRBD1 covers 12 bases. Germline CDR1 is SGHRS and CDR2 is YFSETQ. This CDR3 has 15 residues. The trim removed 4 bases at V and 5 bases at J, leaving 4 bases unmatched. CDR3 region: CASSPGTGGHQPQHF. CDR3 DNA: TGCGCCAGCAGCCCCGGGACAGGGGGCCATCAGCCCCAGCATTTT.